Listed below are T cell receptor beta chains from one sample, sequenced in a study of T cell responses to AZD1222 COVID-19 vaccine. Profiling relied on immunoSEQ multiplex PCR, and the TCRdb table lists in-frame clones only, not all of them. The sample contains approximately 79,000 clones, about 80% of which appear only once. The material was peripheral blood, obtained 28 days after the second AZD1222 dose. Receptors originate from an adult who received the AZD1222 COVID-19 vaccine. The CDR3 runs from the conserved cysteine through the conserved F or W. The D gene is left open where the match is weak. A row's size may be missing; if present it is once, few, many or a size class.

v_gene	d_gene	abundance	j_gene	CDR3aa
TRBV29-1	.	.	TRBJ2-7	CSVEAGLHEQYF
TRBV5-1	.	.	TRBJ2-7	CASTLRTGYEQYF
TRBV19	.	once	TRBJ2-3	CASSIDLTGSGTDTQYF
TRBV30	.	.	TRBJ1-6	CAWGGGPGGSPLHF
TRBV2	.	.	TRBJ1-1	CASSEGWNTEAFF
TRBV7-2	TRBD1	.	TRBJ1-4	CASSLGQGIRTNEKLFF
TRBV28	TRBD1	.	TRBJ1-2	CASSSGSGGRGYTF
TRBV29-1	TRBD2	once	TRBJ2-1	CSVEEGSGRLRFF
TRBV19	TRBD1	.	TRBJ1-5	CASSGGTGGLPQHF
TRBV7-3	.	.	TRBJ2-7	CASSQSASSYEQYF
TRBV7-2	.	few	TRBJ1-6	CASSSYRDSPLHF
TRBV2	.	.	TRBJ1-3	CASSEALQGIRGNTIYF
TRBV10-3	.	few	TRBJ2-7	CAISESGDINEQYF
TRBV28	TRBD1	once	TRBJ2-7	CASSYQTGAGNEQYF
TRBV28	.	.	TRBJ1-6	CASSLLGKTGSPLHF
TRBV3-1/TRBV3-2	.	.	TRBJ2-7	CASSRGDSYEQYF
TRBV5-1	TRBD1	.	TRBJ2-7	CASSWDREEYEQYF
TRBV30	.	.	TRBJ1-3	CAWSGFGSGNTIYF
TRBV5-1	TRBD2	once	TRBJ2-1	CASSLFPARTSGPSSYNEQFF
TRBV28	.	.	TRBJ2-3	CASSLILANFRTDTQYF
TRBV12-3/TRBV12-4	TRBD1	.	TRBJ2-1	CASSNDRGEQFF
TRBV14	TRBD2	.	TRBJ2-5	CASSQEHRRLADQETQYF
TRBV7-8	.	.	TRBJ2-7	CASSLVLSSPYEQYF
TRBV5-6	.	once	TRBJ1-6	CASILYGGTNSPLHF
TRBV6-4	TRBD2	medium-sized	TRBJ2-1	CASSEAAGGHNEQFF
TRBV9	TRBD2	once	TRBJ2-2	CASSARTSSDTGELFF
TRBV28	.	many	TRBJ2-2	CASSPAQLTGELFF
TRBV24-1	.	.	TRBJ2-2	CATSEYRDGNTGELFF
TRBV30	.	.	TRBJ1-5	CAWSSNFGSNQPQHF
TRBV12-3/TRBV12-4	.	.	TRBJ1-1	CASSFGGSTEAFF
TRBV7-8	.	few	TRBJ2-7	CASSLPRRVMRHEQYF
TRBV5-6	.	.	TRBJ1-1	CASSLGDYEAFF
TRBV7-7	.	.	TRBJ2-1	CASSQRAGEQFF
TRBV6-5	.	.	TRBJ2-7	CASSYSWGVYEQYF
TRBV7-8	.	.	TRBJ2-7	CASSLRQNYEQYF
TRBV27	.	.	TRBJ1-2	CASSPMSKPTYGYTF
TRBV28	TRBD2	.	TRBJ2-5	CASRRTSGSPGRETQYF
TRBV5-4	.	.	TRBJ2-7	CASSLGVGSYEQYF
TRBV7-2	.	.	TRBJ1-1	CASSSGRPNTEAFF
TRBV19	.	once	TRBJ1-1	CASSIRRFPEAFF
TRBV15	.	once	TRBJ2-2	CATSSRTENTGELFF
TRBV30	TRBD1	once	TRBJ2-1	CARDRGRSNEQFF
TRBV28	TRBD1	.	TRBJ2-1	CASSIDRTGGSWLPYNEQFF
TRBV19	TRBD2	.	TRBJ2-1	CASSQPSGSRGEQFF
TRBV28	.	once	TRBJ2-7	CASSLISRSYEQYF
TRBV5-1	.	.	TRBJ1-6	CASSLVGELRTPLHF
TRBV27	TRBD2	.	TRBJ2-7	CASSLDTSAAYEQYF
TRBV7-2	TRBD2	.	TRBJ2-7	CASSPASGIQYEQYF
TRBV27	TRBD1	.	TRBJ1-6	CASRTGRSPLHF
TRBV12-5	.	.	TRBJ1-2	CASGLEGNYGYTF
TRBV7-8	.	medium-sized	TRBJ1-5	CASSLGNNQPQHF
TRBV29-1	.	.	TRBJ1-1	CSALQGGNTEAFF